The entry below gives a single TCR beta chain sequence along with its context. Its matching antigen is unknown. V shed 4 bases and J 5 bases; nucleotides not matched to a gene: 7. This CDR3 comprises 14 residues. Germline lookup yields CDR1 KGHSH and CDR2 LQKENI. These data come from a study of cytomegalovirus exposure and HLA in healthy donors. Study background: Early released data had approximately 86 million unique TCRs, all coming from HLA-typed donors. Whole-study results and caveats: Analysis was carried out at a later point, and it linked a missense DCLRE1C variant to TCR beta V- and J-gene trimming. Being indistinguishable, some V segments were excluded, TRBV6-2 and TRBV6-3 among them. The investigators catalogued 160 or so TCR beta chains as cytomegalovirus-associated.

Researchers ran the PCR with 60 Vbeta and 13 Jbeta primers. The method was immunoSEQ multiplex PCR; TCRdb's version includes in-frame clones alone and lacks a portion of them. The sample shows about 89,000 clones, about 72% of them seen only once. The TCR sequence derives from a man in his thirties or forties in good health and CMV-seronegative. The sequenced sample consisted of PBMCs. The V gene is TRBV18, the J gene TRBJ1-1; 7 nucleotides agree with TRBD1. The CDR3 sequence: CASSLPGQRTEAFF. In nucleotides, the CDR3 is TGTGCCAGCTCACTGCCGGGACAGAGGACTGAAGCTTTCTTT. The variable domain in full, completed from reference TRBV18 and TRBJ1-1, reads NAGVMQNPRHLVRRRGQEARLRCSPMKGHSHVYWYRQLPEEGLKFMVYLQKENIIDESGMPKERFSAEFPKEGPSILRIQQVVRGDSAAYFCASSLPGQRTEAFFGQGTRLTVV.